Shown below are 10 T cell receptor beta chains from a single sample sequenced in a study of CD8+ T cells in alopecia areata. Investigators isolated RNA and reverse transcribed it into cDNA to act as the sequencing template. Sequencing used immunoSEQ multiplex PCR; TCRdb keeps in-frame clones, though not all of them. The sample carries hundreds of thousands of clones, approximately 52% recorded once. Here the sequenced sample was CD4+ T cells sorted from blood, taken at week 0. These receptors all come from a human donor with alopecia areata.

V usage is TRBV4-1 and J usage is TRBJ1-4; possibly TRBD1 for D (5 bases). The length of the CDR3 is 13 residues. Germline loops: CDR1 MGHRA, CDR2 YSYEKL. V lost 4 bases and J 7 bases, leaving 10 bases between the germline ends. This chain's CDR3 is CASSLLGPEKLFF. The CDR3 bases are TGCGCCAGCAGCCTTTTGGGGCCTGAAAAACTGTTTTTT.

This clone was counted between two and nine times. Other DNA variants within this sample encode the same CDR3. The chain recombines TRBV30 with TRBJ2-5; no clear D gene. Trimming took off 0 bases at V and 2 bases at J, with 1 base between the two ends. CDR3 length equals 11 residues. The V gene's germline CDR1 is GTSNPN and CDR2 SVGIG (reference sequence). This chain's CDR3 is CAWSVQETQYF. The DNA of the CDR3 is TGTGCCTGGAGTGTACAAGAGACCCAGTACTTC.

This clone was found a few times. The V gene is TRBV7-9, the J gene TRBJ1-6; 10 nucleotides match TRBD1. CDR3 size: 15 residues. J gave up 8 bases and V 0 bases, and 1 base lay outside the gene matches. The V gene's germline CDR1 is SEHNR and CDR2 FQNEAQ (reference sequence). The DNA for the CDR3 is TGTGCCAGCAGCTTAGCCGGGACAGGGGATTCACCCCTCCACTTT. Residues: CASSLAGTGDSPLHF.

V and J are TRBV4-1 and TRBJ1-2; D is undetermined. Trimming removed 0 bases at V and 3 bases at J, with 5 bases between. In germline, CDR1 is MGHRA, CDR2 YSYEKL. CDR3 length: 13 residues. In nucleotides, the CDR3 is TGCGCCAGCAGCCAAGATTCGTACTATGGCTACACCTTC. As protein: CASSQDSYYGYTF.

The rearrangement joins TRBV7-7 to TRBJ1-5; D is possibly TRBD1 (5 bases). Per germline, CDR1 SSHAT and CDR2 FNYEAQ (reference sequence). Trimming removed 1 base from V and 3 bases from J, with 16 bases in between. The CDR3 is 17 amino acids. The CDR3 DNA sequence: TGTGCCAGCAGCTTAGGAGCCGGCAGGGACTTCAATCAGCCCCAGCATTTT. It codes for CASSLGAGRDFNQPQHF.

A few counts support this clone. The chain uses TRBV29-1 and TRBJ2-7; no reliable D call. Germline CDR1 reads SQVTM; CDR2 reads ANQGSEA. The germline V and J ends were trimmed by 7 bases and 0 bases, with 13 bases remaining between them. CDR3 size: 13 residues. As DNA, the CDR3 is TGCAGCGGAAGAAGACGATTCTCCTACGAGCAGTACTTC. This gives the protein CSGRRRFSYEQYF.

This chain uses TRBV6-5 with TRBJ1-1; weak D call: TRBD1 (5 bases). CDR1 is MNHEY, CDR2 SVGAGI, per germline. Trimming took off 10 bases at V and 11 bases at J, with 17 bases between the two ends. The CDR3 extends over 11 amino acids. CDR3 loop: CAIGTVGGAFF. The CDR3 DNA is TGTGCCATCGGGACGGTTGGAGGGGCTTTCTTT.

The chain links TRBV6-1 to TRBJ2-5, with 9 nucleotides matching TRBD1. Germline loops: CDR1 MNHNS, CDR2 SASEGT. CDR3 size: 14 residues. J gave up 5 bases and V 6 bases, and 7 bases lay outside the gene matches. The CDR3 bases are TGTGCCAGCAGGGTACAGGGGGCAAGGGAGACCCAGTACTTC. Its translation is CASRVQGARETQYF.

This clone was observed a handful of times. The gene calls are TRBV29-1 and TRBJ1-4; TRBD1 agrees at 10 bases. Germline CDR1 SQVTM, CDR2 ANQGSEA. With 5 bases clipped from V and 8 bases from J, the junction kept 8 bases outside the gene matches. This CDR3 is 14 amino acids long. CDR3 residues: CSVNLLDRGEKLFF. DNA for the CDR3: TGCAGCGTTAACCTTTTGGACAGGGGGGAAAAACTGTTTTTT.

V and J are TRBV6-5 and TRBJ2-5; the match to TRBD1 covers 8 bases. Trimming took 0 bases from V and 10 from J; bases not matched to a gene: 10. The germline CDR1 and CDR2 sequences are MNHEY and SVGAGI. CDR3 length: 15 amino acids. The CDR3 sequence: CASSYSGQVVLYQYF. CDR3 DNA sequence: TGTGCCAGCAGTTACTCGGGACAGGTGGTTTTGTACCAGTACTTC.